What follows is one T cell receptor beta chain and its context. Its antigen is as yet unknown. This sample was included in a study of T cell responses to AZD1222 COVID-19 vaccine. The length of the CDR3 is 12 residues. CDR1 SGHNT and CDR2 YYREEE come from the germline V gene (reference sequence). Trimming stripped 4 bases from V and 8 bases from J, with 12 bases between. Only in-frame clones appear in the TCRdb table, and some are missing; sequencing was by immunoSEQ multiplex PCR. The sample includes about 140,000 clones, more than 85% seen only once; the top ten take more than 0.8%. Study findings and constraints: Among AZD1222 vaccinees, only 5 to 7 were seropositive at baseline. Along spike, vaccine-associated CD4 TCRs were found throughout, with dominance at 160-218 and 743-854.

V usage is TRBV5-4 and J usage is TRBJ1-1; D uncertain. The specimen was peripheral blood, collected on day 0 of MenACWY control vaccination. This TCR was recovered from an adult in good health. CDR3 bases: TGTGCCAGCAGCCCGCCGAGCGGGGAAGCTTTCTTT. It yields the protein CASSPPSGEAFF.